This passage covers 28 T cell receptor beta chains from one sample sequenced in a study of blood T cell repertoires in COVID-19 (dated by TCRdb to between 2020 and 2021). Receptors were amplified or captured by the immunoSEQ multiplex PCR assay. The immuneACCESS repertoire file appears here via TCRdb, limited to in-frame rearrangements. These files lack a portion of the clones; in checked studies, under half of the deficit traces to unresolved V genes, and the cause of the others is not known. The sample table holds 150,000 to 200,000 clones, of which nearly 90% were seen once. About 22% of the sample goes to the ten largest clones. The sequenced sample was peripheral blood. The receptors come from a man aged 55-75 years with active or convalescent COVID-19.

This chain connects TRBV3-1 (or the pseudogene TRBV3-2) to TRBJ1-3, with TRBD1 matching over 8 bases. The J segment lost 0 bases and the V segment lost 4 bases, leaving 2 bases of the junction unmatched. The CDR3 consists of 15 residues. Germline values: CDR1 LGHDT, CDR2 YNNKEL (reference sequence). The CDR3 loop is CASSRDRGSGNTIYF. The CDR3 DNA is TGTGCCAGCAGCCGCGACAGGGGCTCTGGAAACACCATATATTTT.

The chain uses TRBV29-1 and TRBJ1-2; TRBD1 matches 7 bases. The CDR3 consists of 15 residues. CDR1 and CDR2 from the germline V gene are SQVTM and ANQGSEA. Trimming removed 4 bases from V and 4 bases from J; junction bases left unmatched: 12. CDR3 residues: CSVGIKGARGYGYTF. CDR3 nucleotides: TGCAGCGTTGGAATTAAGGGGGCGCGCGGCTATGGCTACACCTTC.

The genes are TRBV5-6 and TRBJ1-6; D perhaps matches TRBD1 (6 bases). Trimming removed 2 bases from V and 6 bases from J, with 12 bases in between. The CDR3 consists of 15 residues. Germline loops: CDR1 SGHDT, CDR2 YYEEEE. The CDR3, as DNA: TGTGCCAGCAGCTTAAAGGACAGACCTAATTCACCCCTCCACTTT. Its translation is CASSLKDRPNSPLHF.

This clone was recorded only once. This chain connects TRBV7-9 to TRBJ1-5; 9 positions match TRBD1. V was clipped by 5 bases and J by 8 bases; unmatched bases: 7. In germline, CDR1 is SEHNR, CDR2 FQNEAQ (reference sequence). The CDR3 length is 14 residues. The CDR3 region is CASSPGQGLKPQHF. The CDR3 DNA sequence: TGTGCCAGCAGCCCCGGACAGGGGCTTAAGCCCCAGCATTTT.

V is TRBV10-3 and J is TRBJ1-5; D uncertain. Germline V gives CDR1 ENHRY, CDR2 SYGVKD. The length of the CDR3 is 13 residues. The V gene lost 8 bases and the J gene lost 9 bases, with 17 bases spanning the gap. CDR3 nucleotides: TGTGCCATCTCTGACGGGGTAGAAGGGCCCCAGCATTTT. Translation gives CAISDGVEGPQHF.

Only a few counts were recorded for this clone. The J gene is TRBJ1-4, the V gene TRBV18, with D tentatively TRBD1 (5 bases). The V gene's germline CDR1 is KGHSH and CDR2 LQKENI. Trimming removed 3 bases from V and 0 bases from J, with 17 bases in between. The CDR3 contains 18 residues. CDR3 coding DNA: TGTGCCAGCTCACCTAATCCCGGGAGGGGAGCAACTAATGAAAAACTGTTTTTT. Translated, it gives CASSPNPGRGATNEKLFF.

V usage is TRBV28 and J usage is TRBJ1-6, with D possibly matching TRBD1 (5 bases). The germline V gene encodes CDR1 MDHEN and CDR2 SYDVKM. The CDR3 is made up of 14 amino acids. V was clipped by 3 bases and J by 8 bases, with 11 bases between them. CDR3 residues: CASSFRQGDSPLHF. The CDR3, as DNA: TGTGCCAGCAGTTTTAGGCAGGGTGATTCACCCCTCCACTTT.

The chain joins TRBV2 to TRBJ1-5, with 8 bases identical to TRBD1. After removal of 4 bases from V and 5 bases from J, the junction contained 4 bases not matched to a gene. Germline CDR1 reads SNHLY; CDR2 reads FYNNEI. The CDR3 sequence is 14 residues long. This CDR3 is CASSGKQGDQPQHF. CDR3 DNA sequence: TGTGCCAGCAGTGGTAAACAGGGGGATCAGCCCCAGCATTTT. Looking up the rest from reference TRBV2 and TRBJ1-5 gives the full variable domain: EPEVTQTPSHQVTQMGQEVILRCVPISNHLYFYWYRQILGQKVEFLVSFYNNEISEKSEIFDDQFSVERPDGSNFTLKIRSTKLEDSAMYFCASSGKQGDQPQHFGDGTRLSIL.

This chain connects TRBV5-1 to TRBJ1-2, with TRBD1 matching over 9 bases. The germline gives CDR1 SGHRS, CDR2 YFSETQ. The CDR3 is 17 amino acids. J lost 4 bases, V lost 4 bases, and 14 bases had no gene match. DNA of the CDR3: TGCGCCAGCAGCCCCAACCCACCGGGACAGGGAAGCTATGGCTACACCTTC. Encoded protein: CASSPNPPGQGSYGYTF.

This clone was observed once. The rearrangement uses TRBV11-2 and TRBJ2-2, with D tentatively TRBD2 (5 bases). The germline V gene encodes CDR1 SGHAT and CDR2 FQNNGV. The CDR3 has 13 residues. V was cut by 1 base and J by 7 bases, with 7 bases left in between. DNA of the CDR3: TGTGCCAGCAGCTTAGGCGGGCACGGGGAGCTGTTTTTT. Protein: CASSLGGHGELFF.

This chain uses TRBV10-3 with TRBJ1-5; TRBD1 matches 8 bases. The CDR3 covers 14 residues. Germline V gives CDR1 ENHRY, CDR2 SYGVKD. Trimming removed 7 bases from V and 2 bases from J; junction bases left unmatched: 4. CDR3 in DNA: TGTGCCATCAAATCGGGACAGGGCAATCAGCCCCAGCATTTT. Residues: CAIKSGQGNQPQHF.

The CDR3 loop reads CASSRQGASSGNTIYF. CDR3 DNA: TGCGCCAGCAGTCGACAGGGCGCTAGCTCTGGAAACACCATATATTTT. The chain recombines TRBV10-2 with TRBJ1-3; TRBD1 aligns across 7 bases. Germline loops: CDR1 WSHSY, CDR2 SAAADI. V gave up 5 bases and J gave up 0 bases; unmatched junction bases: 7. The CDR3 has 16 residues.

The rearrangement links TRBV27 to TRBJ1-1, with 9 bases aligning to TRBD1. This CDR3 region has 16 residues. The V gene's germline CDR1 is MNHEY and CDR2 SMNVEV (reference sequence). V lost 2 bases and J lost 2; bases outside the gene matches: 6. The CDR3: CASSLILTGGNTEAFF. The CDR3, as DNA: TGTGCCAGCAGTTTAATTCTGACAGGGGGTAACACTGAAGCTTTCTTT.

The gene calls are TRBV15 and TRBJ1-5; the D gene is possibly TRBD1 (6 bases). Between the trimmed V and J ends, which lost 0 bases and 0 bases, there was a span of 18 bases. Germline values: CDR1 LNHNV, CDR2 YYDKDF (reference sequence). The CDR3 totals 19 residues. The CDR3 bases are TGTGCCACCAGCAGAGATGCGGGGGCGGACCGTGATAGCAATCAGCCCCAGCATTTT. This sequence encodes CATSRDAGADRDSNQPQHF.

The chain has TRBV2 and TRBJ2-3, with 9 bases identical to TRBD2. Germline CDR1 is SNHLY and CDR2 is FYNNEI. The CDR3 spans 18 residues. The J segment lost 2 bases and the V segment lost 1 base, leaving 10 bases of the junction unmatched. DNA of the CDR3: TGTGCCAGCAGTGAAGAGGAGGTGGGACTAGCCGCCACAGATACGCAGTATTTT. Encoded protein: CASSEEEVGLAATDTQYF.

CDR3 region: CSASRTRAGAARAYGYTF. CDR3 in DNA: TGCAGTGCTAGTAGGACTAGGGCAGGGGCCGCTCGAGCCTATGGCTACACCTTC. The chain is built from TRBV20-1 and TRBJ1-2; D may be TRBD1 (6 bases). V lost 3 bases and J 4 bases, leaving 27 bases between the germline ends. The CDR3 consists of 18 residues. Per the germline V gene, CDR1 is DFQATT and CDR2 is SNEGSKA (reference sequence).

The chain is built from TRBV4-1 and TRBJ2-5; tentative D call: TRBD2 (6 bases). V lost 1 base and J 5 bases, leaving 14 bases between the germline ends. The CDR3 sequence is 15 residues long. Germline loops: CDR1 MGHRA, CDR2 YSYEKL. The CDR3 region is CASSQASRGRETQYF. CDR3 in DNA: TGCGCCAGCAGCCAAGCTTCCCGGGGGAGGGAGACCCAGTACTTC.

As DNA, the CDR3 is TGTGCCAGCAGCTCAGGGACAGACAATGAGCAGTTCTTC. Residues: CASSSGTDNEQFF. V gene TRBV7-3 combines with J gene TRBJ2-1; 7 bases are shared with TRBD1. J was trimmed by 5 bases and V by 4 bases; bases with no gene match: 2. This CDR3 spans 13 amino acids. In germline, CDR1 is SGHTA, CDR2 FQGTGA.

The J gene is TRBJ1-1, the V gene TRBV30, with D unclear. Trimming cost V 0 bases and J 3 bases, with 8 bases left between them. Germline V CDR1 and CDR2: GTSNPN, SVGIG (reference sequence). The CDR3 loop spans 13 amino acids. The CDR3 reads CAWSVRGDTEAFF. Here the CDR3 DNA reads TGTGCCTGGAGTGTACGGGGTGACACTGAAGCTTTCTTT.

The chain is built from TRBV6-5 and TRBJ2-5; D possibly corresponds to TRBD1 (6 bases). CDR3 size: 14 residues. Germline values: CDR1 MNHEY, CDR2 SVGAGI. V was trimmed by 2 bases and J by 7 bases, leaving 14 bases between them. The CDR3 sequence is CASSYRIQGATQYF. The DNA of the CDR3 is TGTGCCAGCAGTTACCGTATACAGGGAGCGACCCAGTACTTC.

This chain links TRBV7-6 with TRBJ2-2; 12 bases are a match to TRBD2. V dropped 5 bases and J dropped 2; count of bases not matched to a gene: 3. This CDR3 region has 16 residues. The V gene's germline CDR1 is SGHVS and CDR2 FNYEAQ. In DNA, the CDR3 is TGTGCCAGCAGCCGGACTAGCGGGGTTAACACCGGGGAGCTGTTTTTT. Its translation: CASSRTSGVNTGELFF. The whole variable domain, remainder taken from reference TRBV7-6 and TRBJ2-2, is GAGVSQSPRYKVTKRGQDVALRCDPISGHVSLYWYRQALGQGPEFLTYFNYEAQQDKSGLPNDRFSAERPEGSISTLTIQRTEQRDSAMYRCASSRTSGVNTGELFFGEGSRLTVL.

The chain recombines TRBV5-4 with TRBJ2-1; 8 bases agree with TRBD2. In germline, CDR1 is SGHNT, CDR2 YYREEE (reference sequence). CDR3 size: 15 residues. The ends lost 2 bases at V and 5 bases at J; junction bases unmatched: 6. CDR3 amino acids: CASSFQGAGDNEQFF. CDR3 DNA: TGTGCCAGCAGCTTTCAGGGAGCGGGGGACAATGAGCAGTTCTTC.

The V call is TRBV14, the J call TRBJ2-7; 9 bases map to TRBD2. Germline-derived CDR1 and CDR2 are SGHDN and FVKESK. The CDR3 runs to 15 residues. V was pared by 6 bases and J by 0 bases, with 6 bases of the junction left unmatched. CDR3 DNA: TGTGCCAGCAGGCGGGGGGGGTTGAACTCCTACGAGCAGTACTTC. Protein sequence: CASRRGGLNSYEQYF.

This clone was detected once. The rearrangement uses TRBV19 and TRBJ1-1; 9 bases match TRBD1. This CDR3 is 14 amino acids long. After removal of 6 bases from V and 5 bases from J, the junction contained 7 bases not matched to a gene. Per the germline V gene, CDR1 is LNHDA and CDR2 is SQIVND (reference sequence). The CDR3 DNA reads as TGTGCCAGTAGGAAAGGGACAGGGCCTACTGAAGCTTTCTTT. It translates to CASRKGTGPTEAFF.

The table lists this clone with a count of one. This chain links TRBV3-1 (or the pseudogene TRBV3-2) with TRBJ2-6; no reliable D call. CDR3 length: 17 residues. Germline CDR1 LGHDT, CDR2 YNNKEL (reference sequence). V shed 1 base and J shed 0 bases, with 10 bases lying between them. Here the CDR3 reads CASSQALVDSGANVLTF. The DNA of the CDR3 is TGTGCCAGCAGCCAAGCCTTGGTAGACTCTGGGGCCAACGTCCTGACTTTC.

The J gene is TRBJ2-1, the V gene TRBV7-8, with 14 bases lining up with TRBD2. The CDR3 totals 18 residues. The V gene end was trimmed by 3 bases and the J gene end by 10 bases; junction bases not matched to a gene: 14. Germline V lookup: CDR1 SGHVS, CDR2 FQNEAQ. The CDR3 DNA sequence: TGTGCCAGCAGCTTCGGGACTAGCGGGGGAGGGTCTTTAAGGGAGCAGTTCTTC. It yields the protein CASSFGTSGGGSLREQFF.

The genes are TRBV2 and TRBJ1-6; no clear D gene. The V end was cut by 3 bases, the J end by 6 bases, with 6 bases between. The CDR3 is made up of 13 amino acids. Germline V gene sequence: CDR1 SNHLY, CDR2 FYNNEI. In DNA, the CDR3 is TGTGCCAGCAGTGATCATCCTAATTCACCCCTCCACTTT. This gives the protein CASSDHPNSPLHF.

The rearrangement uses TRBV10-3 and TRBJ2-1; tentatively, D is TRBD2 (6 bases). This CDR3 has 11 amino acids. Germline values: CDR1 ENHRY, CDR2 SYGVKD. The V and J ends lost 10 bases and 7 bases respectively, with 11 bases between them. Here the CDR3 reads CATRGGNEQFF. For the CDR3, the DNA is TGTGCCACCCGGGGAGGTAATGAGCAGTTCTTC.